This T cell receptor beta chain was obtained from a study of blood T cells in healthy people across ages. Using a J-beta primer mix together with a sample-barcoded 5' primer, a second PCR was run for about 7 to 12 cycles. TCRdb used MiXCR to reprocess the 5' RACE reads, holding one entry per CDR3 protein. This repertoire shows 710,000 or so distinct CDR3 sequences, about 20% found once; its top ten account for roughly 22%. The germline CDR1 and CDR2 sequences are SNHLY and FYNNEI. V was clipped by 6 bases and J by 1 base, with 12 bases between them. CDR3 length: 14 amino acids. This clonotype was counted only a few times.

Material: blood. This receptor was identified in a man between 65 and 85 years old in good health. The V gene is TRBV2, the J gene TRBJ2-5; D might be TRBD1 (6 bases). CDR3 in DNA: TGTGCCAGCAGCTCCCGACAGGTCCAAGAGACCCAGTACTTC. As protein: CASSSRQVQETQYF. The full variable domain, rest sourced from reference TRBV2 and TRBJ2-5, is EPEVTQTPSHQVTQMGQEVILRCVPISNHLYFYWYRQILGQKVEFLVSFYNNEISEKSEIFDDQFSVERPDGSNFTLKIRSTKLEDSAMYFCASSSRQVQETQYFGPGTRLLVL.